A single sample is the source of the 21 T cell receptor beta chains below, sequenced in a study of cytomegalovirus exposure and HLA in healthy donors. PCR employed 60 Vbeta and 13 Jbeta primers. Profiling relied on immunoSEQ multiplex PCR, and the TCRdb table lists in-frame clones only, not all of them. This sample has 180,000 or so clones, with nearly 80% found just once. The sequenced sample consisted of PBMCs. The receptors stem from a man aged 45 to 65 in good health and CMV-seropositive.

The rearrangement links TRBV2 to TRBJ2-7, with 12 bases matching TRBD1. V dropped 6 bases and J dropped 4; count of bases not matched to a gene: 7. This CDR3 is 15 amino acids long. From germline, CDR1 is SNHLY and CDR2 FYNNEI. In nucleotides, the CDR3 is TGTGCCAGCAGCGCGGGACAGGGGGCTCTTTACGAGCAGTACTTC. It yields the protein CASSAGQGALYEQYF.

This sequence joins TRBV6-1 and TRBJ2-5; 8 bases map to TRBD1. Germline V gene sequence: CDR1 MNHNS, CDR2 SASEGT. CDR3 size: 14 residues. The junction had 7 bases not matched to a gene; V was cut back by 6 bases and J by 4 bases. CDR3 protein: CASRKITGGETQYF. The CDR3 DNA reads TGTGCCAGCAGGAAGATTACAGGGGGAGAGACCCAGTACTTC.

J is TRBJ2-1 and V is TRBV9, with D uncertain. The CDR3 sequence is 16 residues long. The ends were cut back, 2 bases at V and 0 bases at J, with 12 bases in the middle. The germline CDR1 and CDR2 sequences are SGDLS and YYNGEE. The CDR3: CASSVVGGSSYNEQFF. CDR3 bases: TGTGCCAGCAGCGTTGTTGGCGGAAGCTCCTACAATGAGCAGTTCTTC.

The V and J genes are TRBV7-9 and TRBJ1-4; tentatively, D is TRBD1 (5 bases). There are 15 residues in the CDR3. V shed 5 bases and J shed 4 bases, with 14 bases lying between them. The V gene's germline CDR1 is SEHNR and CDR2 FQNEAQ (reference sequence). This CDR3 reads CASSAIGGGNEKLFF. CDR3 coding DNA: TGTGCCAGCAGCGCGATCGGGGGAGGTAATGAAAAACTGTTTTTT.

This chain's CDR3 is CAISGIWPGSPRPSDTQYF. CDR3 coding DNA: TGTGCCATCAGTGGGATCTGGCCCGGCAGCCCGAGGCCCTCAGATACGCAGTATTTT. The V call is TRBV10-3, the J call TRBJ2-3; no clear D gene. V lost 4 bases to trimming and J lost 4 bases, with 27 bases between them. Germline CDR1 is ENHRY and CDR2 is SYGVKD. The CDR3 contains 19 residues.

The V and J genes are TRBV7-9 and TRBJ1-6; D is unresolved. This CDR3 spans 14 amino acids. Looked up from germline, CDR1 is SEHNR and CDR2 is FQNEAQ (reference sequence). The ends were cut back, 4 bases at V and 4 bases at J, with 8 bases in the middle. The CDR3 spells CASSSDRYNSPLHF. The CDR3 DNA follows: TGTGCCAGCAGCTCCGATCGGTATAATTCACCCCTCCACTTT. The variable domain in full, with the rest retrieved from reference TRBV7-9 and TRBJ1-6, is DTGVSQNPRHKITKRGQNVTFRCDPISEHNRLYWYRQTLGQGPEFLTYFQNEAQLEKSRLLSDRFSAERPKGSFSTLEIQRTEQGDSAMYLCASSSDRYNSPLHFGNGTRLTVT.

V gene TRBV6-1 combines with J gene TRBJ2-5; 7 bases line up with TRBD1. Germline values: CDR1 MNHNS, CDR2 SASEGT. Losses at the gene ends were 5 bases for V and 4 bases for J; bases not matched to a gene: 7. The CDR3 sequence is 14 residues long. CDR3 DNA: TGTGCCAGCAGTCCGACAGGGTTGGGAGAGACCCAGTACTTC. Its protein is CASSPTGLGETQYF.

The chain employs TRBV6-1 and TRBJ1-5; possible D gene TRBD1, 5 bases. This CDR3 region has 13 residues. The germline gives CDR1 MNHNS, CDR2 SASEGT. Between the trimmed V and J ends, which lost 8 bases and 0 bases, there was a span of 8 bases. The CDR3 DNA sequence: TGTGCCAGCGGCAGGGATAGCAATCAGCCCCAGCATTTT. This codes for CASGRDSNQPQHF.

This clone was recorded a few times. V gene TRBV4-1 combines with J gene TRBJ1-1; 8 bases are shared with TRBD1. In germline, CDR1 is MGHRA, CDR2 YSYEKL. Trimming at V came to 7 bases and at J to 1 base, leaving 8 bases not matched to a gene. The CDR3 length is 15 residues. CDR3 loop: CASTTIGQGNTEAFF. CDR3 DNA sequence: TGCGCCAGCACCACCATAGGACAGGGGAACACTGAAGCTTTCTTT.

The gene calls are TRBV5-1 and TRBJ1-6; TRBD1 matches 8 bases. After removal of 8 bases from V and 6 bases from J, the junction contained 7 bases not matched to a gene. The CDR3 contains 14 residues. CDR1 SGHRS and CDR2 YFSETQ come from the germline V gene. The CDR3 protein is CASNHGQGNSPLHF. As DNA, the CDR3 is TGCGCCAGTAACCATGGACAGGGTAATTCACCCCTCCACTTT.

The chain is built from TRBV7-2 and TRBJ2-2; 8 nucleotides align to TRBD1. V shed 5 bases and J 6 bases; nucleotides not matched to a gene: 8. In germline, CDR1 is SGHTA, CDR2 FQGNSA. There are 15 residues in the CDR3. The CDR3 protein is CASSPDRGEAGELFF. The CDR3 coding sequence is TGTGCCAGCAGCCCCGACAGGGGAGAAGCCGGGGAGCTGTTTTTT.

This chain connects TRBV5-1 to TRBJ2-1, with D perhaps matching TRBD1 (7 bases). Germline assignment: CDR1 SGHRS and CDR2 YFSETQ. The length of the CDR3 is 15 residues. V was shortened by 0 bases and J by 8 bases, with 15 bases between the two germline ends. CDR3 protein: CASSLAGGGADEQFF. The CDR3 DNA sequence: TGCGCCAGCAGCTTGGCCGGAGGGGGCGCGGATGAGCAGTTCTTC.

The chain carries TRBV27 and TRBJ2-7; D gene uncertain. The germline V and J ends were trimmed by 9 bases and 3 bases, with 9 bases remaining between them. CDR1 and CDR2 from the germline V gene are MNHEY and SMNVEV (reference sequence). This CDR3 spans 11 amino acids. The CDR3 here is CASRQGYEQYV. CDR3 sequence (DNA): TGTGCCAGTAGACAAGGCTACGAGCAGTACGTC.

This clone was seen more than once but under ten times. The chain employs TRBV7-2 and TRBJ2-7; D not resolved. Trimming pared 8 bases from V and 7 bases from J, leaving 6 bases between. Germline CDR1 SGHTA, CDR2 FQGNSA. This CDR3 comprises 9 residues. Written as DNA, the CDR3 is TGTGCCAGCGGTGAGGAGCAGTACTTC. Translation gives CASGEEQYF.

This clone has only one observation. V gene TRBV28 combines with J gene TRBJ2-7, with 8 bases that match TRBD2. Germline trimming cut 4 bases from V and 6 bases from J; bases unmatched to any gene: 8. The germline CDR1 and CDR2 sequences are MDHEN and SYDVKM. The CDR3 extends over 14 amino acids. In DNA form, the CDR3 reads TGTGCCAGCAGTTCGGGGGGGGTGAAAGCCGAGCAGTACGTC. It yields the protein CASSSGGVKAEQYV.

This clone was counted a few times. The chain has TRBV11-3 and TRBJ1-1; D remains unclear. The germline gives CDR1 SGHNT, CDR2 YENEEA. This CDR3 has 13 amino acids. Trimming left V 3 bases short and J 3 bases short, with 8 bases between. CDR3 in amino acids: CASSLHTDTEAFF. The CDR3 nucleotides are TGTGCCAGCAGCTTGCACACAGACACTGAAGCTTTCTTT.

This clone was seen a few times. The V gene is TRBV28, the J gene TRBJ1-5, with 7 bases fitting TRBD1. From germline, CDR1 is MDHEN and CDR2 SYDVKM. V lost 3 bases and J lost 6; bases outside the gene matches: 8. This CDR3 region has 15 residues. The CDR3 here is CASSFHRGSTQPQHF. The CDR3 region has the DNA TGTGCCAGCAGTTTTCACAGGGGATCAACTCAGCCCCAGCATTTT.

This clone was detected once. The V call is TRBV5-1, the J call TRBJ1-5, with TRBD1 identical over 9 bases. The CDR3 extends over 16 amino acids. The ends lost 0 bases at V and 3 bases at J; junction bases unmatched: 4. The germline CDR1 and CDR2 sequences are SGHRS and YFSETQ. CDR3 DNA sequence: TGCGCCAGCAGCTTGGGGGGACAGGGAGACAATCAGCCCCAGCATTTT. Protein sequence: CASSLGGQGDNQPQHF.

This clone has just one count. This sequence joins TRBV27 and TRBJ2-2, with 9 bases that match TRBD1. With V trimmed by 4 bases and J by 6 bases, 3 bases remained unmatched. The CDR3 has 14 residues. The germline CDR1 and CDR2 sequences are MNHEY and SMNVEV (reference sequence). The CDR3 protein is CASSSDRGSGELFF. DNA of the CDR3: TGTGCCAGCAGTTCGGACAGGGGATCCGGGGAGCTGTTTTTT.

V usage is TRBV11-2 and J usage is TRBJ2-1; no firm D call. Trimming took off 5 bases at V and 7 bases at J, with 6 bases between the two ends. Germline V gene data show CDR1 as SGHAT and CDR2 as FQNNGV. This CDR3 spans 11 amino acids. The CDR3 here is CASSPRNEQFF. As DNA, the CDR3 is TGTGCCAGCAGCCCCCGGAATGAGCAGTTCTTC.

The V gene is TRBV7-2, the J gene TRBJ2-7; tentatively, D is TRBD2 (5 bases). Germline V gene data show CDR1 as SGHTA and CDR2 as FQGNSA. The CDR3 has 12 residues. V shed 1 base and J shed 5 bases, with 6 bases lying between them. CDR3 nucleotide sequence: TGTGCCAGCAGCTTAGGGGAGCACGAGCAGTACTTC. Protein product: CASSLGEHEQYF.